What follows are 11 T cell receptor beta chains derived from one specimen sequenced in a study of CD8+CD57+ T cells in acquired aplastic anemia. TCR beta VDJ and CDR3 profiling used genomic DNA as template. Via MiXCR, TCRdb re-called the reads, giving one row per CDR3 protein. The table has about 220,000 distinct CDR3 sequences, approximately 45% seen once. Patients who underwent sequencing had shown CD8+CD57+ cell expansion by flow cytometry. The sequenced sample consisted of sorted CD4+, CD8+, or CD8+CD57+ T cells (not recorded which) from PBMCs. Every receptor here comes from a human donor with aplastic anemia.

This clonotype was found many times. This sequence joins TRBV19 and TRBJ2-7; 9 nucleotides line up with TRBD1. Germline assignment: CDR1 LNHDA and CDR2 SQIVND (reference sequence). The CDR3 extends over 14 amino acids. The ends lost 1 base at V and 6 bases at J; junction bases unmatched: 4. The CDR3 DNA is TGTGCCAGTAGTATAGGTGGGACAGGGTCCGAGCAGTACTTC. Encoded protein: CASSIGGTGSEQYF.

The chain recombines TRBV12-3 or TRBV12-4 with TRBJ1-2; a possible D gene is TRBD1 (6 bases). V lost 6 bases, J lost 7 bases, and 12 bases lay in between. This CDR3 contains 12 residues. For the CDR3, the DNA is TGTGCCAGCAGGCTACAGGGTCGTGGCTACACCTTC. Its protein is CASRLQGRGYTF.

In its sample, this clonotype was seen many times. CDR3 nucleotide sequence: TGCGCCAGCAGCCAAGATGACGGCTCTGGGGCCAACGTCCTGACTTTC. Its translation: CASSQDDGSGANVLTF. The gene calls are TRBV4-1 and TRBJ2-6; D gene ambiguous. Looked up from germline, CDR1 is MGHRA and CDR2 is YSYEKL. V was cut by 0 bases and J by 0 bases, with 6 bases left in between. The CDR3 is 16 amino acids.

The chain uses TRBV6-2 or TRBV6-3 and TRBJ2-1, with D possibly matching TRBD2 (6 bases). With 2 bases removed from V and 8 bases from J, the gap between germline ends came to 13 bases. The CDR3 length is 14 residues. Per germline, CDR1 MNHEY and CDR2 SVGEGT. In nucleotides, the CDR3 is TGTGCCAGCAGTTACCTTGGGACTCTCGATGAGCAGTTCTTC. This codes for CASSYLGTLDEQFF.

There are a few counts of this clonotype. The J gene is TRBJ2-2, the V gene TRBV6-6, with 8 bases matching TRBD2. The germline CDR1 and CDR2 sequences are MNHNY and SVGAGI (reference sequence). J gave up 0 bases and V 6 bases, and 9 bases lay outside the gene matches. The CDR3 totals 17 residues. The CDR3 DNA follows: TGTGCCAGCAGACCCTTATATAGCGGGGCGAACACCGGGGAGCTGTTTTTT. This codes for CASRPLYSGANTGELFF.

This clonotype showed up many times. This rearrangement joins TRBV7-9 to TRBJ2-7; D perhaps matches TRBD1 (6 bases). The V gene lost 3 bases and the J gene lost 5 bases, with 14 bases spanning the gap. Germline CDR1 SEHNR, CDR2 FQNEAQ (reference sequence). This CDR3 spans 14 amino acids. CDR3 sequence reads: CASSFPLDRDEQYF. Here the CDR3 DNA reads TGTGCCAGCAGCTTCCCCTTGGACAGAGACGAGCAGTACTTC.

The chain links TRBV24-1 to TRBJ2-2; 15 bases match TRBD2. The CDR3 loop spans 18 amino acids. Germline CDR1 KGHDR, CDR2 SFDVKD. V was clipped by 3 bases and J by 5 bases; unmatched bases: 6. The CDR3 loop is CATSDPGLAGGVTGELFF. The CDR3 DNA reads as TGTGCCACCAGTGATCCGGGACTAGCGGGAGGAGTTACCGGGGAGCTGTTTTTT.

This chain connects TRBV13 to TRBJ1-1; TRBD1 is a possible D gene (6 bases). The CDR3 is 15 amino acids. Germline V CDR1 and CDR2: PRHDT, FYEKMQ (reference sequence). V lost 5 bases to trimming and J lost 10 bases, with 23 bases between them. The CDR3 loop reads CASSQRDKGSIGAFF. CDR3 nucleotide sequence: TGTGCCAGCAGCCAACGGGACAAAGGTTCCATCGGAGCTTTCTTT. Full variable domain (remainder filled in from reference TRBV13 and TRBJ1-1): AAGVIQSPRHLIKEKRETATLKCYPIPRHDTVYWYQQGPGQDPQFLISFYEKMQSDKGSIPDRFSAQQFSDYHSELNMSSLELGDSALYFCASSQRDKGSIGAFFGQGTRLTVV.

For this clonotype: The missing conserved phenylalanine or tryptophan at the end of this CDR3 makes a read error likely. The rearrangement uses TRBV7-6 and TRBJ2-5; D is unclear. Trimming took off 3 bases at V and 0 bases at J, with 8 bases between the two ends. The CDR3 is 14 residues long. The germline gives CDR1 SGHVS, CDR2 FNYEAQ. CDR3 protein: CASSLVSNQETQYS. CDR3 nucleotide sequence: TGTGCCAGCAGCTTGGTTAGCAACCAAGAGACCCAGTACTCC.

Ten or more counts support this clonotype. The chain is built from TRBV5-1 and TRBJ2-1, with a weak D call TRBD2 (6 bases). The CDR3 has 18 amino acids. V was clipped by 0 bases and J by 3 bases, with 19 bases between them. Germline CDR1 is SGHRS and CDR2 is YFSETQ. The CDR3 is CASSLGSLGGTYYNEQFF. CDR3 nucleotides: TGCGCCAGCAGCTTGGGTTCATTGGGGGGTACATACTACAATGAGCAGTTCTTC.

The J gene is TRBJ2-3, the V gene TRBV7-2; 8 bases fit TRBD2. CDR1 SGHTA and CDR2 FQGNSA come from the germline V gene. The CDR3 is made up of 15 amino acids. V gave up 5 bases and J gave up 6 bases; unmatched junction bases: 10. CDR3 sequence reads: CASSPQSGGVDTQYF. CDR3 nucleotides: TGTGCCAGCAGCCCACAGTCGGGGGGGGTGGATACGCAGTATTTT.